This T cell receptor (beta chain) was observed in a study of blood T cell repertoires in COVID-19. Authors' methods: The authors estimated nucleated cell counts from reference gene primer amplification. Sequenced by immunoSEQ multiplex PCR; TCRdb stores in-frame clones only, minus some. The DNA gave D and trimming, while V, J and clone size come from that table. The sample records 300,000 to 400,000 clones, around 87% being singletons. Germline V gives CDR1 MDHEN, CDR2 SYDVKM. Trimming left V 6 bases short and J 9 bases short, with 20 bases between. The CDR3 extends over 14 amino acids. This study enrolled people aged 18 to 89 from about 26 US geographic areas.

The receptor was derived from a man aged 18 to 29 who had recovered from COVID-19. Sequenced sample: PBMCs or T cells enriched from blood (not recorded which). V usage is TRBV28 and J usage is TRBJ1-1; unclear D gene. This CDR3 reads CASRRFDSKTQAFF. DNA of the CDR3: TGTGCCAGCAGGCGGTTTGATAGTAAGACCCAAGCTTTCTTT.